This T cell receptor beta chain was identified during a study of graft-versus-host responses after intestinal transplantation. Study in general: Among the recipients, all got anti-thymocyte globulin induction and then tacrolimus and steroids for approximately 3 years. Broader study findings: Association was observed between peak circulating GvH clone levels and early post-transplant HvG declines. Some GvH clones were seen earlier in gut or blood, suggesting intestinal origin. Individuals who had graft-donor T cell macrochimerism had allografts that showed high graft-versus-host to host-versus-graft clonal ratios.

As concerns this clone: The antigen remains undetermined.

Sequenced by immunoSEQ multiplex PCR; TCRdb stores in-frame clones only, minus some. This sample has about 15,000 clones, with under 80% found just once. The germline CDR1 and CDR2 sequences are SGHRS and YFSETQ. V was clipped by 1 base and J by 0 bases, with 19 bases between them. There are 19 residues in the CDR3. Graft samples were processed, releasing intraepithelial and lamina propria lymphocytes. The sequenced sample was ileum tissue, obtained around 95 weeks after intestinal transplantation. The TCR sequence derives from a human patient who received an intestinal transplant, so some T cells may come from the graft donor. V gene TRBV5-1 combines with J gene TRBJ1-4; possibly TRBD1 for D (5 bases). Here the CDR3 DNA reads TGCGCCAGCAGCTTGAGAACCTGGAGCCAGGGTTCAACTAATGAAAAACTGTTTTTT. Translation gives CASSLRTWSQGSTNEKLFF.